The 6 T cell receptor beta chains given below trace back to one sample, sequenced in a study of CD8 T cells in ankylosing spondylitis. TCRdb recomputed calls from the 5' RACE reads with MiXCR, one row per CDR3 protein. The sample carries fewer than 150,000 distinct CDR3 sequences, around 6.6% recorded once. The sequenced sample consisted of blood, either unsorted or a sorted T cell fraction (not recorded which). These receptors originate from a female donor with ankylosing spondylitis or in good health (not recorded which).

In its sample, this clonotype was seen many times. The rearrangement uses TRBV9 and TRBJ1-2, with D perhaps TRBD1 (6 bases). Germline-derived CDR1 and CDR2 are SGDLS and YYNGEE. This CDR3 is built from 13 residues. Between the trimmed V and J ends, which lost 3 bases and 8 bases, there was a span of 14 bases. CDR3 amino acids: CASSETQGWGYTF. CDR3 in DNA: TGTGCCAGCAGCGAGACACAGGGATGGGGCTACACCTTC.

The sample holds a few counts of this clonotype. The CDR3 DNA is TGTGCCAGCTCACCCCCACTGGTCTCTGGAAACACCATATATTTT. This codes for CASSPPLVSGNTIYF. The V gene is TRBV18, the J gene TRBJ1-3, with D hard to call. The CDR3 spans 15 residues. Trimming left V 3 bases short and J 0 bases short, with 9 bases between. Germline CDR1 KGHSH, CDR2 LQKENI.

A remark on this clonotype: This could be a read error, since a much larger clone is one nucleotide away. The chain recombines TRBV7-2 with TRBJ2-1, with D perhaps matching TRBD1 (6 bases). The CDR3 has 14 amino acids. Germline CDR1 reads SGHTA; CDR2 reads FQGNSA. The CDR3 is CVSSNQQGNYEQFF. The CDR3 nucleotides are TGTGTCAGCAGCAACCAACAGGGTAATTATGAGCAGTTCTTC.

In this sample, this clonotype turned up many times. This chain connects TRBV7-9 to TRBJ1-2; 9 nucleotides align to TRBD1. V was clipped by 5 bases and J by 4 bases; unmatched bases: 5. The CDR3 covers 14 residues. Germline V gene data show CDR1 as SEHNR and CDR2 as FQNEAQ (reference sequence). The CDR3 nucleotides read TGTGCCAGCAGCGAGGACAGGGGAACCTATGGCTACACCTTC. Its protein product is CASSEDRGTYGYTF.

This clonotype has only a few counts. The chain couples TRBV9 to TRBJ2-5; D may match TRBD1 or TRBD2 (5 bases each). This CDR3 comprises 14 residues. Germline CDR1 SGDLS, CDR2 YYNGEE. V was trimmed by 0 bases and J by 4 bases, leaving 10 bases between them. The CDR3 loop reads CASSVESRGETQYF. The CDR3 nucleotides are TGTGCCAGCAGCGTAGAGTCGAGGGGAGAGACCCAGTACTTC.

V is TRBV5-6 and J is TRBJ1-5; maybe TRBD1 (5 bases). The CDR3 contains 14 residues. CDR1 and CDR2 from the germline V gene are SGHDT and YYEEEE. Between the trimmed V and J ends, which lost 7 bases and 1 base, there was a span of 12 bases. The CDR3: CASRNSGSNQPQHF. CDR3 nucleotide sequence: TGTGCCAGCCGCAACTCAGGGAGCAATCAGCCCCAGCATTTT.